This T cell receptor (beta chain) stems from a study of Graves' ophthalmopathy and Graves' hyperthyroidism. Study results and caveats: At less than 71% sensitivity and 72.22% specificity, the model predicted progression of the ophthalmopathy.

Calling hyperthyroidism stable required that no ophthalmopathy show up within 18 months of follow-up. Excluded were patients with other autoimmune diseases, uncontrolled infections, pregnancy or lactation. The diagnosis combined clinical symptoms, thyroxine, TRAb, thyroid ultrasound and orbital computed tomography scans. Amplified material comprised TCR beta CDR3 regions derived from RNA transcripts. The first round was an RT-PCR with HTBI primers, and the second round was a multiplex PCR. In TCRdb, the multiplex PCR reads were re-called with MiXCR into one record per CDR3 protein. The profile covers a few hundred thousand distinct CDR3 sequences, with roughly 17% appearing a single time and roughly 2.3% taken by the ten largest. V trimming: 4 bases; J trimming: 4 bases; junction bases outside the gene matches: 5. The CDR3 runs 15 residues. There are many counts of this clonotype. Its cognate antigen is unknown.

This sequence originates from an adult woman with stable Graves' hyperthyroidism. V usage is TRBV12-3 or TRBV12-4 and J usage is TRBJ1-3; 9 nucleotides align to TRBD1. Sequencing was performed on peripheral blood. The chain's CDR3 is CASSYAGTGGNTIYF. For the CDR3, the DNA is TGTGCCAGCAGTTACGCCGGGACAGGGGGAAACACCATATATTTT.